The clone carrying this T cell receptor beta chain was counted a few times. This entry is derived from a study of blood T cell repertoires in COVID-19. Study information: Both acute and convalescent COVID-19 samples were obtained from the United States, Italy and Spain. Sources were T cells, B-cell-depleted T cells, or PBMCs; the material itself was cDNA or gDNA.

Per the study methods: Reference gene primers were amplified, and this amplification served to estimate nucleated cell counts. Libraries were prepared by immunoSEQ multiplex PCR; TCRdb keeps only in-frame clonotypes and omits some of them. That table gives V, J and clone size, and the DNA gave D and trimming. The table shows about 38,000 clones, with roughly 94% occurring only once. Trimming took off 4 bases at V and 0 bases at J, with 13 bases between the two ends. The CDR3 extends over 15 amino acids. The germline CDR1 and CDR2 sequences are SGHRS and YFSETQ. The sample was peripheral blood. The chain joins TRBV5-1 to TRBJ1-2; no reliable D call. The receptor's source is a human donor with active COVID-19. The donor label of this sample is uncertain. CDR3 loop: CASSIGLGSNYGYTF. In DNA, the CDR3 is TGCGCCAGCAGCATCGGACTTGGGTCTAACTATGGCTACACCTTC.